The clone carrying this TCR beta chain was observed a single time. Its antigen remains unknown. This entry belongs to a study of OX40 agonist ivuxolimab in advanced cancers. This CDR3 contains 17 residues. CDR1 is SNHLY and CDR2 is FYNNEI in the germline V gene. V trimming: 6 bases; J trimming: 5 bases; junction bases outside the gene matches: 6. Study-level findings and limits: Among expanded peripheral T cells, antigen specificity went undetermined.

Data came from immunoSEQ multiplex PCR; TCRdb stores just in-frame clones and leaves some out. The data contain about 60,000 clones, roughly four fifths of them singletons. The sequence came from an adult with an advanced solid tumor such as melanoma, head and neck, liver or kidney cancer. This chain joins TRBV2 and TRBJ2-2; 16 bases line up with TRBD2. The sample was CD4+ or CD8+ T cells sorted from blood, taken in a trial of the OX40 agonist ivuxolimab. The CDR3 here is CASSPGLAGGFTGELFF. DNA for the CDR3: TGTGCCAGCAGCCCGGGACTAGCGGGAGGGTTTACCGGGGAGCTGTTTTTT.